A selection of T cell receptor beta chains follows, all from one sample in a study of T-cell memory formation after mild COVID-19. TCRdb called the 5' RACE reads again in MiXCR, with one record for every CDR3 protein. The sample yields about 500,000 distinct CDR3 sequences, around 21% seen once. Sequenced material: PBMCs or a T cell subset sorted from them (not recorded which). The receptors originated from an adult woman who had mild COVID-19 (a few samples of this study predate the infection). Cell type and time point are not known. Both conserved end residues are part of each CDR3. The D gene is left open where the match is weak. Part of the rows lack a size; the others show once, few, many or a class for expanded clones.

>TRBD1|few|TRBJ2-7|TRBV3-1
TGTGCCAGCAGCCCGACAGGGTCTTACTCCTACGAGCAGTACTTC
CASSPTGSYSYEQYF
>TRBD2|many|TRBJ2-1|TRBV7-9
TGTGCCAGCAGCTTAGGACTAGCGGGATTCTACAATGAGCAGTTCTTC
CASSLGLAGFYNEQFF
>-|few|TRBJ2-1|TRBV24-1
TGTGCCACCGGGGGCGATGCCCTGGGCCACAATGAGCAGTTCTTC
CATGGDALGHNEQFF
>TRBD2|-|TRBJ2-7|TRBV5-1
TGCGCCAGCAGCTTGGATCCTAGCGGGGTATACGAGCAGTACTTC
CASSLDPSGVYEQYF
>-|many|TRBJ1-1|TRBV24-1
TGTGCCACCAGTGATTCACAGAGCACTGAAGCTTTCTTT
CATSDSQSTEAFF
>-|few|TRBJ1-5|TRBV5-6
TGTGCCAGCAGCTTGGCGTGGGATAGCAATCAGCCCCAGCATTTT
CASSLAWDSNQPQHF
>-|-|TRBJ2-3|TRBV28
TGTGCCAGCAGTTACGTGGTGGTTGACATAGATACGCAGTATTTT
CASSYVVVDIDTQYF
>TRBD1|-|TRBJ2-7|TRBV18
TGTGCCAGCTCACCAGTAACCGGGACAGGGGGCTTCGAGCAGTACTTC
CASSPVTGTGGFEQYF
>-|few|TRBJ2-5|TRBV2
TGTGCCAGCGCCGGGGCGTTCCAAGAGACCCAGTACTTC
CASAGAFQETQYF
>-|few|TRBJ2-1|TRBV5-1
TGCGCCAGTACCCGGAGGAATGAGCAGTTCTTC
CASTRRNEQFF